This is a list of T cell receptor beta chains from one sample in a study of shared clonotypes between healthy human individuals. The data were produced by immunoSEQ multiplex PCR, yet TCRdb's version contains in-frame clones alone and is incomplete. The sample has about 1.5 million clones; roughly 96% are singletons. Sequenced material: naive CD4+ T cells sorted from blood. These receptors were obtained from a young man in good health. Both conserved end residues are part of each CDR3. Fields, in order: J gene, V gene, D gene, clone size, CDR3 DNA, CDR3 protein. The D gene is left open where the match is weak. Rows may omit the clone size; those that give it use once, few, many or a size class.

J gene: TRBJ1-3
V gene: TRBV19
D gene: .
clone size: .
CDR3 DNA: TGTGCCAGTATGGCATGGAGCTCTGGAAACACCATATATTTT
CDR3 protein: CASMAWSSGNTIYF

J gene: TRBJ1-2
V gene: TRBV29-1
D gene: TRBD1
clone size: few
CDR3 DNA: TGCAGCGCATTTGACAGGGAGAAATGGGTAAATGGCTACACCTTC
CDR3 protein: CSAFDREKWVNGYTF

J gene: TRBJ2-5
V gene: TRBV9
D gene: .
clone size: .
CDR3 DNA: TGTGCCAGCAGTCCAGGATGGGTTTCGGAGACCCAGTACTTC
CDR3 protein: CASSPGWVSETQYF

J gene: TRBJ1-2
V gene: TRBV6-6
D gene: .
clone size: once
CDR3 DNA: TGTGCCAGCAGCGGGGGTACGGACTATGGCTACACCTTC
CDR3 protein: CASSGGTDYGYTF

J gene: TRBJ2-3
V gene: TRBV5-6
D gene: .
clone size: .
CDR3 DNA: TGTGCCAGCAGCAAGGAGCGGAGAAGCACAGATACGCAGTATTTT
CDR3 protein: CASSKERRSTDTQYF

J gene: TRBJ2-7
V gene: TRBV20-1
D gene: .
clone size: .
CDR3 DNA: TGCAGTTGCAGGAGCTCCTACGAGCAGTACTTC
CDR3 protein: CSCRSSYEQYF

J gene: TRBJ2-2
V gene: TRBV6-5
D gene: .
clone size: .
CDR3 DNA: TGTGCCAGCAGTACACCAGGACATAACACCGGGGAGCTGTTTTTT
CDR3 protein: CASSTPGHNTGELFF

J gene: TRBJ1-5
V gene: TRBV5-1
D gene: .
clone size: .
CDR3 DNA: TGCGCCAGCAGCCCTCGGGGTAATAATCAGCCCCAGCATTTT
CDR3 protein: CASSPRGNNQPQHF

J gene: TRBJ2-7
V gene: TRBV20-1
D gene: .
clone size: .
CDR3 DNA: TGCAGTGCTACCCCGGTACCCGAGCAGTACTTC
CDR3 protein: CSATPVPEQYF

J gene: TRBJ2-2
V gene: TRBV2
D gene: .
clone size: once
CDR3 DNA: TGTGCCAGCAGTGTCGGAAGCGCGAGAGGGGAGCTGTTTTTT
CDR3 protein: CASSVGSARGELFF

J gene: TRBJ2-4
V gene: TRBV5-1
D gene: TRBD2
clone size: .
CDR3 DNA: TGCGCCAGCAGCCTCGGGGGGTTTGACATTCAGTACTTC
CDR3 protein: CASSLGGFDIQYF

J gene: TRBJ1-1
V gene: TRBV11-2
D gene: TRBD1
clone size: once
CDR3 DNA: TGTGCCAGCAGCTTCCCCGGGACAGGGAACACTGAAGCTTTCTTT
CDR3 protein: CASSFPGTGNTEAFF

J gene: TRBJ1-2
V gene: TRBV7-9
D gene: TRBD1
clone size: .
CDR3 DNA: TGTGCCAGCAGCTCGGGACAGGGAGAGGCGTATGGCTACACCTTC
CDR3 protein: CASSSGQGEAYGYTF

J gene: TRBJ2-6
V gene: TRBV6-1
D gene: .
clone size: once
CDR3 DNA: TGTGCCAGCAGGGACTTCGGAGAAGGGGCCAACGTCCTGACTTTC
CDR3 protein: CASRDFGEGANVLTF

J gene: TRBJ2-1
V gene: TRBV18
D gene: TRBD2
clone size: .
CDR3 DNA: TGTGCCAGCTCACCACTTCCTAGCGGGAGCTCCTACAATGAGCAGTTCTTC
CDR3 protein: CASSPLPSGSSYNEQFF

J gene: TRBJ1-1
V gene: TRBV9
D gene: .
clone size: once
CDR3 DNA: TGTGCCAGCAGCAGTACAGGGCGGAACACTGAAGCTTTCTTT
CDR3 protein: CASSSTGRNTEAFF

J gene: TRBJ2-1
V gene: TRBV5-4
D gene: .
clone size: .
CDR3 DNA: TGTGCCAGCAGCCCCCGCGTTCGGGAGTGGTCCTACAATGAGCAGTTCTTC
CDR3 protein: CASSPRVREWSYNEQFF

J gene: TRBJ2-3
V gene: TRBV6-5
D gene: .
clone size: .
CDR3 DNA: TGTGCCAGCAGTCCAATGGGGGGAACAGATACGCAGTATTTT
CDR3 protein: CASSPMGGTDTQYF

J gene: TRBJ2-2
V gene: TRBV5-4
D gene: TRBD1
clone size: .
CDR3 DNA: TGTGCCAGCAGGGACCCGGGACAGGGATTCACCGGGGAGCTGTTTTTT
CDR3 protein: CASRDPGQGFTGELFF

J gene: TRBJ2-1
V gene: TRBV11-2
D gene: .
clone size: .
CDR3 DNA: TGTGCCAGCAGCTTAGTAACAGGGCGCCACAATGAGCAGTTCTTC
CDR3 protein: CASSLVTGRHNEQFF

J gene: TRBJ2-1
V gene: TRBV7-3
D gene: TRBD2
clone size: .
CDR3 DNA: TGTGCCAGCAGCTCCGCCGGGACTAGCAGAAATGAGCAGTTCTTC
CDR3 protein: CASSSAGTSRNEQFF

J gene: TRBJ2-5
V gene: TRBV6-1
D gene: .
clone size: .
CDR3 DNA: TGTGCCAGCAGTGAAGTTGGGGCGGGCAGGGCTGAGACCCAGTACTTC
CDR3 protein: CASSEVGAGRAETQYF

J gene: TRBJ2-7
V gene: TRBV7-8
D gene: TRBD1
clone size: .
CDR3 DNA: TGTGCCAGCAGCTTTGGGACAGGGCAGTACGAGCAGTACTTC
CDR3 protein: CASSFGTGQYEQYF

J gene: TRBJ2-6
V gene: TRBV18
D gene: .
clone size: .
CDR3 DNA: TGTGCCAGCTCACCGGTCCTAAACTCTGGGGCCAACGTCCTGACTTTC
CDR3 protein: CASSPVLNSGANVLTF

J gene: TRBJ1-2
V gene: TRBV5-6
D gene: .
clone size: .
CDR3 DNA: TGTGCCAGCAGCTTGTGGAGAGGAGGCTACACCTTC
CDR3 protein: CASSLWRGGYTF

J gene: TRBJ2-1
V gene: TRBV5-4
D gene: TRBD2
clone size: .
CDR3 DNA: TGTGCCAGCAGCTCGGTCGAAATGGGGCTAGCGGGACACAATGAGCAGTTCTTC
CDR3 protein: CASSSVEMGLAGHNEQFF

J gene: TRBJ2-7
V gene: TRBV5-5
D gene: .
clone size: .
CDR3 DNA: TGTGCCAGCAGCGTAGCGGCGCCTACCTACGAGCAGTACTTC
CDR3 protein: CASSVAAPTYEQYF

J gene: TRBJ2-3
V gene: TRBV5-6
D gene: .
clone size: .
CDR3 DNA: TGTGCCAGCAGCTTAAATAGCGCGGCTAGCACAGATACGCAGTATTTT
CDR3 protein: CASSLNSAASTDTQYF

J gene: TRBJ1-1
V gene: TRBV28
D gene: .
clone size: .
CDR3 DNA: TGTGCCAGCAGCAGCCCTGGGCAGGTTCGCGCTGAAGCTTTCTTT
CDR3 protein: CASSSPGQVRAEAFF

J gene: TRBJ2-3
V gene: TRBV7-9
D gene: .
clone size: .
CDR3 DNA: TGTGCCTCCCGAAGCGAGGACTATGCGCAGTATTTT
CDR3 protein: CASRSEDYAQYF

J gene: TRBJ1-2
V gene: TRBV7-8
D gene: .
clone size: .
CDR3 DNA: TGTGCCAGCAGCATAAGCAGGGGTACAGGCTATGGCTACACCTTC
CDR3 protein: CASSISRGTGYGYTF

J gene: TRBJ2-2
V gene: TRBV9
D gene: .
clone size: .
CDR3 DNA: TGTGCCAGCAGCGTAGGAGCGAGCACCGGGGAGCTGTTTTTT
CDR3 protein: CASSVGASTGELFF

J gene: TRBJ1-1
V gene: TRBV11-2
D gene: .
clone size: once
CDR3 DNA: TGTGCCAGCAGCTTAGGAAAGAACACTGAAGCTTTCTTT
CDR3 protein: CASSLGKNTEAFF

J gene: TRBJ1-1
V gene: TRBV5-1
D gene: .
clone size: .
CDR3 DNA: TGCGCCAGCAGCTTTTTGCCAGGTTCGGGACAATCGATAAGAGAAGCTTTCTTT
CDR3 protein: CASSFLPGSGQSIREAFF

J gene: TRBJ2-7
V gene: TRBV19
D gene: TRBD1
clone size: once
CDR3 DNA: TGTGCCAGTAGTCCCCTCCCGGGACAGGGACTATACGAGCAGTACTTC
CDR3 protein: CASSPLPGQGLYEQYF

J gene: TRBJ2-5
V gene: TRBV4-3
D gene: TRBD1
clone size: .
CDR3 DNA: TGCGCCAGCAGCCAAGGACAGGGGAGTGAGACCCAGTACTTC
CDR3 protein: CASSQGQGSETQYF

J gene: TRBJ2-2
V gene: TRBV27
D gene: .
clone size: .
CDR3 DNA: TGTGCCAGCAGTCACCCTCGGGGCTCTTGGGGCGGGGAGCTGTTTTTT
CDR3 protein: CASSHPRGSWGGELFF

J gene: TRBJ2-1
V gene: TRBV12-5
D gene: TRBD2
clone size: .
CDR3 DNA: TGTGCTAGTGGTTTGGTACTGAGCGGGAGGGTAAGTGAGCAGTTCTTC
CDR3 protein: CASGLVLSGRVSEQFF

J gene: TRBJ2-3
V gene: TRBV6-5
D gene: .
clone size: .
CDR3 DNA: TGTGCCAGCAGTTACTCGCGGGGAACGGGAGATACGCAGTATTTT
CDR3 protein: CASSYSRGTGDTQYF

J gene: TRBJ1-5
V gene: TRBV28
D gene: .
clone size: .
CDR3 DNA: TGTGCCAGCAGTGCACACTCTGGGCTCGGCAATCAGCCCCAGCATTTT
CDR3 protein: CASSAHSGLGNQPQHF

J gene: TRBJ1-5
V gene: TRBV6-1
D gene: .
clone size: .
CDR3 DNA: TGTGCCAGCAGTGAACCCAATCACCCTAGCAATCAGCCCCAGCATTTT
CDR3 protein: CASSEPNHPSNQPQHF

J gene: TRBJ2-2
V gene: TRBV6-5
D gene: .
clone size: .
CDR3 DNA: TGTGCCAGCAGTTACGGGAGGCCGCCGTGGGTGGGGGAGCTGTTTTTT
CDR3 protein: CASSYGRPPWVGELFF

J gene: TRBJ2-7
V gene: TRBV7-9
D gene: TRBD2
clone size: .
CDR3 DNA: TGTGCCAGCAGCCGGACTAGCGGGAGTTCCGGAATTACCTACGAGCAGTACTTC
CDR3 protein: CASSRTSGSSGITYEQYF

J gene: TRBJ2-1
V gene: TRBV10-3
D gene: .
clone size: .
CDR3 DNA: TGTGCCATCAGTGGGACAGAGAGCTCCTACAATGAGCAGTTCTTC
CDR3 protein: CAISGTESSYNEQFF

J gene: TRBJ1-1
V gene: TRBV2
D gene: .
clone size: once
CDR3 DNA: TGTGCCAGCAGTCGTGATATTGAAGCTTTCTTT
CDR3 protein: CASSRDIEAFF

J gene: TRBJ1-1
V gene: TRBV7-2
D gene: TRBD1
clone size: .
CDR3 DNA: TGTGCCAGCAGCTTACAGGGGGTCACTGAAGCTTTCTTT
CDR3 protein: CASSLQGVTEAFF

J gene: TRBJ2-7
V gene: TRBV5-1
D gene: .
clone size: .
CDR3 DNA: TGCGCCAGCAGCTTGGATCAGCTCCGAGTCTACGAGCAGTACTTC
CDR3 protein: CASSLDQLRVYEQYF

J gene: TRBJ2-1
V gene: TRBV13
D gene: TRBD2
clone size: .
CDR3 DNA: TGTGCCAGCAGCAAAACTAGCGGGGTCGGCGAGCAGTTCTTC
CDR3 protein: CASSKTSGVGEQFF

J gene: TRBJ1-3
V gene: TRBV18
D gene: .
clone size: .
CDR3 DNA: TGTGCCAGCTCACCGGGGCGGGGCACCTCTGGAAACACCATATATTTT
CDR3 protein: CASSPGRGTSGNTIYF

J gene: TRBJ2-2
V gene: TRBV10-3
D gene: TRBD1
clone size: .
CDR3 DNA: TGTGCCATCAGTGAGTCGCTAACCAGGGGGCCAGAGGGCGGGGAGCTGTTTTTT
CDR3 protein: CAISESLTRGPEGGELFF

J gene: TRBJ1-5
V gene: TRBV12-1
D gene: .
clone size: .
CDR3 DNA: .
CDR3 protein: CASSFAQGNQPQHF

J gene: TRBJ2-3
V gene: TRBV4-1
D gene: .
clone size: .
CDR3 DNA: TGCGCCAGCAGCCAGGGGCTAAATACGCAGTATTTT
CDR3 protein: CASSQGLNTQYF